The 4 T cell receptor beta chains reported below all come from one sample, sequenced in a study of cytomegalovirus exposure and HLA in healthy donors. The method was immunoSEQ multiplex PCR; TCRdb's version includes in-frame clones alone and lacks a portion of them. The table has fewer than 65,000 clones, roughly nine tenths seen once. Sequencing was carried out using PBMCs. These receptor sequences come from a woman aged 18-29 years in good health and CMV-seronegative.

The genes are TRBV19 and TRBJ2-3; D ambiguous. Germline assignment: CDR1 LNHDA and CDR2 SQIVND (reference sequence). Trimming stripped 2 bases from V and 6 bases from J, with 15 bases between. CDR3 length: 15 residues. DNA for the CDR3: TGTGCCAGTAGTATACGACAAACCCGCGCGGATACGCAGTATTTT. It is translated as CASSIRQTRADTQYF.

This sequence joins TRBV5-1 and TRBJ2-1, with TRBD1 as a possible D gene (5 bases). The CDR3 is 12 amino acids. Germline CDR1 SGHRS, CDR2 YFSETQ. Trimming pared 5 bases from V and 10 bases from J, leaving 13 bases between. The CDR3 sequence: CASSFQGEEQFF. CDR3 nucleotides: TGCGCCAGCAGTTTCCAGGGTGAAGAGCAGTTCTTC.

The J gene is TRBJ1-4, the V gene TRBV5-1; 9 bases align to TRBD1. Germline V lookup: CDR1 SGHRS, CDR2 YFSETQ. This CDR3 is 14 amino acids long. With 4 bases clipped from V and 4 bases from J, the junction kept 2 bases outside the gene matches. The CDR3, as DNA: TGCGCCAGCAGCCCGGGACAGGGTAATGAAAAACTGTTTTTT. This translates into CASSPGQGNEKLFF.

V gene TRBV30 combines with J gene TRBJ2-1, with D tentatively TRBD1 (6 bases). Trimming cost V 1 base and J 7 bases, with 8 bases left between them. The V gene's germline CDR1 is GTSNPN and CDR2 SVGIG (reference sequence). CDR3 length: 12 residues. The CDR3 is CAWSGGQNEQFF. The CDR3, as DNA: TGTGCCTGGAGTGGGGGGCAGAATGAGCAGTTCTTC.